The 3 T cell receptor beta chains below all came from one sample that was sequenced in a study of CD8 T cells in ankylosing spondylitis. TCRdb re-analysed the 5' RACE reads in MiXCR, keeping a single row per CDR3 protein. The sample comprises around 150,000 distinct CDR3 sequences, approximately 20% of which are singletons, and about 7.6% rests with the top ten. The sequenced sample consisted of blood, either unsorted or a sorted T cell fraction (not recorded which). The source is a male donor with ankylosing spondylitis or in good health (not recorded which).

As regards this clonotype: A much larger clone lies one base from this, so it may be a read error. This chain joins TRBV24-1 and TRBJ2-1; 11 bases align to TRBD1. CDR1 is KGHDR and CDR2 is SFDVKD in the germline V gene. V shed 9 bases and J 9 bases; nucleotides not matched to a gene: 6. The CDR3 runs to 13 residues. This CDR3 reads CATGWTGGAEQFF. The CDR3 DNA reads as TGTGCCACCGGTTGGACAGGGGGCGCTGAGCAGTTCTTC.

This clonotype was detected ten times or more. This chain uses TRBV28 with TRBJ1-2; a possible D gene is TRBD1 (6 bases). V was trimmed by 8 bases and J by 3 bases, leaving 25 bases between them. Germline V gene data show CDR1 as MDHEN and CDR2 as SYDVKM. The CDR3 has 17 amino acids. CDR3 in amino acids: CASVSGTPESIDYGYTF. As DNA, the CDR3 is TGTGCCAGCGTCTCCGGGACACCGGAATCCATTGACTATGGCTACACCTTC.

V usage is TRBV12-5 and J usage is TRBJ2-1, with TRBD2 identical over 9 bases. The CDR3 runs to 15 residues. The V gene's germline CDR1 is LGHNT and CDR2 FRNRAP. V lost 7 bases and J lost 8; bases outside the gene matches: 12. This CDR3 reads CASAQRLAAHDEQFF. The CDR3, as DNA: TGTGCTAGTGCCCAGCGACTAGCGGCCCACGATGAGCAGTTCTTC.